The 32 T cell receptor beta chains in this list originate from one sample, sequenced in a study of siplizumab effects on memory and regulatory T cells. Profiling relied on immunoSEQ multiplex PCR, and the TCRdb table lists in-frame clones only, not all of them. The table shows some 90,000 clones, with 85% to 90% occurring only once. The sequenced material came from CD4+ T cells sorted from blood. These receptors originate from a human donor in good health.

The chain combines TRBV18 with TRBJ1-3, with a weak D call TRBD1 (5 bases). The V and J ends lost 3 bases and 0 bases respectively, with 9 bases between them. Germline CDR1 and CDR2: KGHSH and LQKENI. This CDR3 contains 15 residues. The CDR3 loop reads CASSPGGFSGNTIYF. The CDR3 DNA reads as TGTGCCAGCTCACCTGGGGGATTCTCTGGAAACACCATATATTTT.

This clone was seen a handful of times. The V call is TRBV27, the J call TRBJ2-2, with TRBD2 as a possible D gene (5 bases). CDR3 length: 19 residues. Between the trimmed V and J ends, which lost 6 bases and 0 bases, there was a span of 23 bases. In germline, CDR1 is MNHEY, CDR2 SMNVEV (reference sequence). CDR3 amino acids: CASSILGLGPGSNTGELFF. The CDR3, as DNA: TGTGCCAGCAGCATCCTTGGACTGGGCCCCGGATCGAACACCGGGGAGCTGTTTTTT.

The chain recombines TRBV11-3 with TRBJ2-1, with 11 nucleotides matching TRBD2. J gave up 2 bases and V 5 bases, and 8 bases lay outside the gene matches. The CDR3 has 17 amino acids. From germline, CDR1 is SGHNT and CDR2 YENEEA. The CDR3 sequence is CASSTPSGRSTYNEQFF. The CDR3 DNA reads as TGTGCCAGCAGCACTCCTAGCGGGAGGTCAACCTACAATGAGCAGTTCTTC.

The V call is TRBV7-9, the J call TRBJ2-3; 13 bases match TRBD2. The CDR3 has 15 residues. Trimming cost V 5 bases and J 6 bases; bases outside gene matches: 5. Looked up from germline, CDR1 is SEHNR and CDR2 is FQNEAQ (reference sequence). The DNA for the CDR3 is TGTGCCAGCAGCCCCGGACTAGCGGGAGAGGATACGCAGTATTTT. This codes for CASSPGLAGEDTQYF.

This clone was seen only once. The genes are TRBV6-1 and TRBJ1-1; TRBD1 might be the D (5 bases). Germline CDR1 MNHNS, CDR2 SASEGT. CDR3 length: 14 residues. Trimming cost V 7 bases and J 1 base, with 13 bases left between them. CDR3 in amino acids: CASTWDDPNTEAFF. For the CDR3, the DNA is TGTGCCAGCACGTGGGACGATCCGAACACTGAAGCTTTCTTT.

This clone appeared a few times. V gene TRBV10-3 combines with J gene TRBJ1-1; 8 bases line up with TRBD1. The CDR3 is 15 amino acids. J gave up 4 bases and V 6 bases, and 10 bases lay outside the gene matches. The germline V gene encodes CDR1 ENHRY and CDR2 SYGVKD. The CDR3 region is CAISEQGGQATEAFF. Written as DNA, the CDR3 is TGTGCCATCAGCGAACAGGGGGGTCAGGCCACTGAAGCTTTCTTT.

This clone was seen just once. This chain connects TRBV5-6 to TRBJ1-1; D gene ambiguous. This CDR3 comprises 15 residues. Trimming took off 0 bases at V and 2 bases at J, with 11 bases between the two ends. The germline CDR1 and CDR2 sequences are SGHDT and YYEEEE. The CDR3 loop is CASSLVGFGNTEAFF. Written as DNA, the CDR3 is TGTGCCAGCAGCTTGGTGGGGTTTGGAAACACTGAAGCTTTCTTT.

The rearrangement links TRBV28 to TRBJ2-7; 10 bases fit TRBD1. Germline CDR1 reads MDHEN; CDR2 reads SYDVKM. V lost 6 bases to trimming and J lost 7 bases; unmatched junction nucleotides: 15. The CDR3 spans 16 residues. The CDR3 nucleotides read TGTGCCAGCAGGCCGAATCCGGGACAGGGGCCGGGAGAGCAGTACTTC. Protein: CASRPNPGQGPGEQYF.

J is TRBJ2-1 and V is TRBV27; 9 nucleotides align to TRBD1. The CDR3 runs 13 residues. Losses at the gene ends were 6 bases for V and 7 bases for J; bases not matched to a gene: 4. Germline values: CDR1 MNHEY, CDR2 SMNVEV (reference sequence). Here the CDR3 reads CASRVTGGNEQFF. The CDR3, as DNA: TGTGCCAGCAGGGTGACAGGGGGGAATGAGCAGTTCTTC.

This chain joins TRBV19 and TRBJ2-3, with D perhaps being TRBD1 or TRBD2 (5 bases each). Germline V gene sequence: CDR1 LNHDA, CDR2 SQIVND (reference sequence). V lost 3 bases and J 5 bases, leaving 15 bases between the germline ends. The CDR3 spans 15 residues. The DNA for the CDR3 is TGTGCCAGTAGTATGCCGGGACGGGTGAGAGATACGCAGTATTTT. This gives the protein CASSMPGRVRDTQYF. The variable domain in full, completed from reference TRBV19 and TRBJ2-3, reads DGGITQSPKYLFRKEGQNVTLSCEQNLNHDAMYWYRQDPGQGLRLIYYSQIVNDFQKGDIAEGYSVSREKKESFPLTVTSAQKNPTAFYLCASSMPGRVRDTQYFGPGTRLTVL.

The chain carries TRBV7-3 and TRBJ2-1, with TRBD2 matching over 11 bases. The CDR3 has 15 residues. V lost 8 bases, J lost 7 bases, and 10 bases stayed unmatched. Germline assignment: CDR1 SGHTA and CDR2 FQGTGA. The CDR3 coding sequence is TGTGCCAGCGCACGCACTAGCGGGAGTTTAAATGAGCAGTTCTTC. This sequence encodes CASARTSGSLNEQFF.

Only a few counts were recorded for this clone. V is TRBV6-5 and J is TRBJ1-2; no clear D gene. Germline lookup yields CDR1 MNHEY and CDR2 SVGAGI. Trimming cost V 6 bases and J 2 bases, with 10 bases left between them. The CDR3 is 13 residues long. CDR3 amino acids: CASSSGPNYGYTF. CDR3 DNA: TGTGCCAGCAGCTCCGGGCCGAACTATGGCTACACCTTC.

V usage is TRBV2 and J usage is TRBJ2-7; TRBD1 matches at 8 bases. This CDR3 comprises 14 residues. After removal of 5 bases from V and 2 bases from J, the junction contained 5 bases not matched to a gene. The germline V gene encodes CDR1 SNHLY and CDR2 FYNNEI. The CDR3 DNA follows: TGTGCCAGCAGTTTGGGACAGGAGCCCTACGAGCAGTACTTC. Amino acid sequence: CASSLGQEPYEQYF.

This chain joins TRBV15 and TRBJ2-1, with 10 bases that match TRBD2. The CDR3 has 15 amino acids. The germline V gene encodes CDR1 LNHNV and CDR2 YYDKDF (reference sequence). Unmatched junction bases numbered 10, after V lost 3 bases and J lost 11 bases. CDR3: CATSSLSGRAPKQFF. CDR3 DNA sequence: TGTGCCACCAGCAGCCTCAGCGGGAGGGCCCCGAAGCAGTTCTTC.

The chain joins TRBV7-6 to TRBJ2-7, with D possibly matching TRBD1 (6 bases). CDR1 is SGHVS and CDR2 is FNYEAQ in the germline V gene. There are 13 residues in the CDR3. Trimming shortened V by 5 bases and J by 4 bases, and 12 bases separated the two germline ends. The CDR3 DNA sequence: TGTGCCAGCAGCCTCTCGGACAGTTACGAGCAGTACTTC. This gives the protein CASSLSDSYEQYF.

The CDR3 DNA sequence: TGTGCCAGCAGCCGCCGCTCCCGTGGAGGCTACACCTTC. It translates to CASSRRSRGGYTF. The chain recombines TRBV7-9 with TRBJ1-2; D gene unclear. Germline CDR1 is SEHNR and CDR2 is FQNEAQ (reference sequence). V was cut by 5 bases and J by 8 bases, with 15 bases left in between. The CDR3 length is 13 residues.

The chain is built from TRBV4-2 and TRBJ1-1; D may be TRBD1 (6 bases). V was shortened by 5 bases and J by 5 bases, with 33 bases between the two germline ends. Germline assignment: CDR1 LGHNA and CDR2 YNFKEQ. The CDR3 covers 20 residues. The CDR3 bases are TGTGCCAGCAGCTTTCGCCGGGACACGGCGGAGGTAAGGGGAAGGACTGAAGCTTTCTTT. It is translated as CASSFRRDTAEVRGRTEAFF.

The rearrangement uses TRBV7-9 and TRBJ1-2, with 7 bases lining up with TRBD1. Germline assignment: CDR1 SEHNR and CDR2 FQNEAQ (reference sequence). The V and J ends lost 5 bases and 4 bases, in that order; junction bases with no gene match: 7. CDR3 length equals 14 residues. The CDR3 DNA reads TGTGCCAGCAGCCAAACAGGGGTATTCTATGGCTACACCTTC. Translating it yields CASSQTGVFYGYTF.

The chain has TRBV19 and TRBJ1-5; 11 bases map to TRBD1. Germline V gene lookup returns CDR1 LNHDA and CDR2 SQIVND (reference sequence). V was clipped by 5 bases and J by 4 bases; unmatched bases: 1. The CDR3 is 14 residues long. The CDR3 region is CASSRDRGNQPQHF. CDR3 in DNA: TGTGCCAGTAGTCGGGACAGGGGGAATCAGCCCCAGCATTTT.

The V and J genes are TRBV28 and TRBJ2-1; perhaps TRBD1 as D (6 bases). Germline V gene data show CDR1 as MDHEN and CDR2 as SYDVKM. Trimming took off 5 bases at V and 1 base at J, with 12 bases between the two ends. The CDR3 totals 15 residues. CDR3 sequence: CASSAFRGSYNEQFF. As DNA, the CDR3 is TGTGCCAGCAGTGCCTTCAGGGGATCCTACAATGAGCAGTTCTTC.

V usage is TRBV4-2 and J usage is TRBJ2-7, with D unresolved. This CDR3 has 15 amino acids. Germline V gene sequence: CDR1 LGHNA, CDR2 YNFKEQ. V lost 0 bases to trimming and J lost 3 bases, with 12 bases between them. The CDR3 region is CASSQDLRSRYEQYF. CDR3 DNA: TGTGCCAGCAGCCAAGATCTTAGAAGTCGCTACGAGCAGTACTTC.

The chain links TRBV29-1 to TRBJ1-1; D remains ambiguous. The CDR3 loop spans 12 amino acids. The germline gives CDR1 SQVTM, CDR2 ANQGSEA. Trimming took 7 bases from V and 4 from J, leaving 13 bases between them. Here the CDR3 DNA reads TGCAGCGCTAGTCGGGCGGGCACTGAAGCTTTCTTT. Translation: CSASRAGTEAFF.

The chain uses TRBV11-3 and TRBJ2-5; D unresolved. Germline V gene lookup returns CDR1 SGHNT and CDR2 YENEEA. The CDR3 totals 18 residues. V was shortened by 6 bases and J by 4 bases, with 27 bases between the two germline ends. The CDR3 loop is CASSSLWSPHEPPETQYF. In nucleotides, the CDR3 is TGTGCCAGCAGTTCCCTGTGGAGTCCTCACGAGCCCCCAGAGACCCAGTACTTC. The full variable domain, completed using reference TRBV11-3 and TRBJ2-5, is EAGVVQSPRYKIIEKKQPVAFWCNPISGHNTLYWYLQNLGQGPELLIRYENEEAVDDSQLPKDRFSAERLKGVDSTLKIQPAELGDSAVYLCASSSLWSPHEPPETQYFGPGTRLLVL.

The J gene is TRBJ1-2, the V gene TRBV2; D call uncertain. Trimming took 3 bases from V and 7 from J, leaving 6 bases between them. The CDR3 is 11 residues long. Per the germline V gene, CDR1 is SNHLY and CDR2 is FYNNEI. The CDR3 DNA reads TGTGCCAGCAGTGATTGGGTTGGCTACACCTTC. It translates to CASSDWVGYTF.

About this clone itself: Within the sample, other DNA sequences also encode this same CDR3. J is TRBJ2-3 and V is TRBV19, with TRBD2 matching 7 bases. Trimming at V came to 3 bases and at J to 6 bases, leaving 0 bases not matched to a gene. The germline CDR1 and CDR2 sequences are LNHDA and SQIVND (reference sequence). This CDR3 has 12 amino acids. For the CDR3, the DNA is TGTGCCAGTAGTATCGGGGGGGATACGCAGTATTTT. It codes for CASSIGGDTQYF.

V usage is TRBV11-3 and J usage is TRBJ1-2; D gene ambiguous. The CDR3 runs 14 residues. The V end was cut by 1 base, the J end by 0 bases, with 6 bases between. Germline V gene lookup returns CDR1 SGHNT and CDR2 YENEEA. This CDR3 reads CASSLAAANYGYTF. The CDR3 bases are TGTGCCAGCAGCTTAGCGGCGGCTAACTATGGCTACACCTTC.

The chain has TRBV5-1 and TRBJ2-1; the D call may be TRBD1 or TRBD2 (5 bases each). Trimming took 7 bases from V and 3 from J, leaving 17 bases between them. Per germline, CDR1 SGHRS and CDR2 YFSETQ. The CDR3 sequence is 15 residues long. For the CDR3, the DNA is TGCGCCAGCGGGCCCCGGGACGGGTTCTACAATGAGCAGTTCTTC. This translates into CASGPRDGFYNEQFF.

The chain has TRBV19 and TRBJ2-1; 7 bases align to TRBD2. Trimming at V came to 1 base and at J to 7 bases, leaving 7 bases not matched to a gene. This CDR3 has 15 amino acids. From germline, CDR1 is LNHDA and CDR2 SQIVND (reference sequence). The CDR3 DNA follows: TGTGCCAGTAGTATAGTTGCGGGAGTCGGAAATGAGCAGTTCTTC. Protein sequence: CASSIVAGVGNEQFF.

The chain carries TRBV5-1 and TRBJ1-1; possible D gene TRBD1, 5 bases. Trimming cost V 4 bases and J 5 bases, with 9 bases left between them. The length of the CDR3 is 12 residues. CDR1 SGHRS and CDR2 YFSETQ come from the germline V gene. The CDR3 sequence: CASSAGGTEAFF. The CDR3 coding sequence is TGCGCCAGCAGCGCGGGGGGGACTGAAGCTTTCTTT.

The rearrangement joins TRBV7-3 to TRBJ2-1; tentatively, D is TRBD1 (5 bases). The CDR3 consists of 14 residues. Germline CDR1 reads SGHTA; CDR2 reads FQGTGA. Trimming took off 1 base at V and 6 bases at J, with 10 bases between the two ends. The CDR3 DNA sequence: TGTGCCAGCAGCTTAATGGCAGGGTTCAATGAGCAGTTCTTC. It is translated as CASSLMAGFNEQFF.

This clone appeared once. The rearrangement links TRBV28 to TRBJ2-2, with 7 bases fitting TRBD2. CDR1 and CDR2 (germline): MDHEN, SYDVKM. With 6 bases clipped from V and 7 bases from J, the junction kept 11 bases outside the gene matches. The CDR3 is made up of 15 amino acids. CDR3 nucleotides: TGTGCCAGCAGCCCCCCCGGCGGGGGTTACGGGGAGCTGTTTTTT. Amino acids: CASSPPGGGYGELFF.

The chain is built from TRBV5-1 and TRBJ2-7; D might be TRBD2 (6 bases). This CDR3 is built from 13 residues. V was pared by 0 bases and J by 6 bases, with 10 bases between. Germline V CDR1 and CDR2: SGHRS, YFSETQ. CDR3 region: CASSLGREREQYF. The CDR3 DNA is TGCGCCAGCAGCTTGGGCCGGGAGCGCGAGCAGTACTTC.